The T cell receptor (beta chain) described here comes from a study of T cell changes during pregnancy in multiple sclerosis. The data were produced by immunoSEQ multiplex PCR, yet TCRdb's version contains in-frame clones alone and is incomplete. The sample lists about 30,000 clones; just over 90% were seen once. The CDR3 runs to 14 residues. The V end lost 5 bases, the J end lost 2 bases, and 10 bases lay between the germline ends. CDR1 and CDR2 (germline): SEHNR, FQNEAQ (reference sequence). The V and J genes are TRBV7-9 and TRBJ1-3; possibly TRBD1 for D (6 bases). This sequence originates from a female donor with multiple sclerosis, enrolled in a pregnancy study. The material sequenced was CD4+ T cells from peripheral blood mononuclear cells, taken after pregnancy. CDR3 sequence reads: CASSAGTTGNTIYF. The CDR3 DNA reads TGTGCCAGCAGCGCCGGGACAACTGGAAACACCATATATTTT.